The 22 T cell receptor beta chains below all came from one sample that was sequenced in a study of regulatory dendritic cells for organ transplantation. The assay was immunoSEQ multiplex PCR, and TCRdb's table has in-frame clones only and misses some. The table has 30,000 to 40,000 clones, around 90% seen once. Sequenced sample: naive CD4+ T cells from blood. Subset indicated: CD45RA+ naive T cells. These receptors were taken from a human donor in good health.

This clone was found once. CDR3 in DNA: TGTGCCTGGAGTCGCCTCAAGACAGGGGTCTCTGGGGCCAACGTCCTGACTTTC. Its protein product is CAWSRLKTGVSGANVLTF. The chain couples TRBV30 to TRBJ2-6; 8 bases map to TRBD1. In germline, CDR1 is GTSNPN, CDR2 SVGIG (reference sequence). J gave up 0 bases and V 2 bases, and 9 bases lay outside the gene matches. The CDR3 contains 18 residues.

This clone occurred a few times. CDR3 protein: CASSEYGGPNYGYTF. CDR3 sequence (DNA): TGTGCCAGCAGTGAATACGGGGGCCCTAACTATGGCTACACCTTC. V usage is TRBV25-1 and J usage is TRBJ1-2; maybe TRBD1 (6 bases). CDR3 length equals 15 residues. Germline CDR1 and CDR2: MGHDK and SYGVNS. Trimming stripped 0 bases from V and 0 bases from J, with 8 bases between.

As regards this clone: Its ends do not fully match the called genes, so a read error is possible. In nucleotides, the CDR3 is TGTGCTAGCAGCTTTAGCGGCTCCACAGATACGCAGTATTTT. This sequence encodes CASSFSGSTDTQYF. V gene TRBV7-7 combines with J gene TRBJ2-3, with D perhaps TRBD2 (6 bases). The germline gives CDR1 SSHAT, CDR2 FNYEAQ (reference sequence). CDR3 size: 14 residues.

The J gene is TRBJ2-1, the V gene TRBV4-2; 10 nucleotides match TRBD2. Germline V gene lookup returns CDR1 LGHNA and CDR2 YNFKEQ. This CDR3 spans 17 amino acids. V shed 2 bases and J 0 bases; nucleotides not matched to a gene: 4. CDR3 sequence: CASSQLAGEFSYNEQFF. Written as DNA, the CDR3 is TGTGCCAGCAGCCAACTAGCGGGAGAGTTCTCCTACAATGAGCAGTTCTTC.

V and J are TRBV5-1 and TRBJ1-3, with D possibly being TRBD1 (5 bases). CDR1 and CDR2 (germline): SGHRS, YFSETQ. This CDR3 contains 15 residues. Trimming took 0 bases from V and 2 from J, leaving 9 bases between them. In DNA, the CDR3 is TGCGCCAGCAGCTTGGATGTGGGGGCTGGAAACACCATATATTTT. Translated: CASSLDVGAGNTIYF.

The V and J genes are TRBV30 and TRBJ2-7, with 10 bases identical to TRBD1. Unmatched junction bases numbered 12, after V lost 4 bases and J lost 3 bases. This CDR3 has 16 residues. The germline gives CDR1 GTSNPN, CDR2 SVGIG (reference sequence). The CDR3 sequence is CAWTKIPGQGFYEQYF. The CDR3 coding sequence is TGTGCCTGGACCAAGATCCCGGGACAGGGGTTCTACGAGCAGTACTTC.

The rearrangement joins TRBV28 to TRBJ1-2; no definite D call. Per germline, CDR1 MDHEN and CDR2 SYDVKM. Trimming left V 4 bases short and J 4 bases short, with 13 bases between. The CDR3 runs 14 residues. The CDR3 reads CASSSAIQIYGYTF. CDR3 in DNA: TGTGCCAGCAGTTCAGCCATACAAATCTATGGCTACACCTTC.

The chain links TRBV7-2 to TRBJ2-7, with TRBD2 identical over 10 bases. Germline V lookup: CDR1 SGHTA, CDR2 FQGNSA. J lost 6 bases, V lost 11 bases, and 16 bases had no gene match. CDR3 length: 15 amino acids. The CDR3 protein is CAGAVIAGGPSEQYF. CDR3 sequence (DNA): TGTGCCGGGGCGGTGATAGCGGGGGGCCCTTCCGAGCAGTACTTC.

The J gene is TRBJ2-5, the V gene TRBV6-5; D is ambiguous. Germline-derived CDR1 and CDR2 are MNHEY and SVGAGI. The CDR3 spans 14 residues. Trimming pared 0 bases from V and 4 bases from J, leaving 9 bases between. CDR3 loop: CASSYSVNRETQYF. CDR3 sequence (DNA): TGTGCCAGCAGTTACTCAGTCAATAGAGAGACCCAGTACTTC.

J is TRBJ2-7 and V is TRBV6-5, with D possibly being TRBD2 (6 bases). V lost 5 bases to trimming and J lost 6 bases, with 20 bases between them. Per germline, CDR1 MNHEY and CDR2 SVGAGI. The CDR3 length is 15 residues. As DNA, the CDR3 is TGTGCCAGCAGTCGAAGGGTAGGGGCGGAGGGCGAGCAGTACTTC. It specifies CASSRRVGAEGEQYF.

The CDR3 region has the DNA TGCGCCAGCAGCCAGCTCAGGGTCTCCTACGAGCAGTACTTC. Amino acids: CASSQLRVSYEQYF. The chain is built from TRBV4-1 and TRBJ2-7, with a weak D call TRBD1 (5 bases). Deletions cut 3 bases from V and 0 bases from J, with 9 bases between. This CDR3 has 14 amino acids. Germline CDR1 is MGHRA and CDR2 is YSYEKL.

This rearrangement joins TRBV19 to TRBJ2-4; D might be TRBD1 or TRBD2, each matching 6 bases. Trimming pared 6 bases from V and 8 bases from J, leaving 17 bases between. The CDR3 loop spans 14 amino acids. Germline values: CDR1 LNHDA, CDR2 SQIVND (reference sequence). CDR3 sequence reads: CASRARGAGDIQYF. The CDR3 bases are TGTGCCAGTAGGGCTAGGGGGGCTGGGGACATTCAGTACTTC.

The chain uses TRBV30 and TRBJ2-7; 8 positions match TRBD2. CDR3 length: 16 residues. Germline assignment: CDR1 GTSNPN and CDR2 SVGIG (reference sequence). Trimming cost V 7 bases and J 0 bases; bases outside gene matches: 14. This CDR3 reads CASAGGNRHSSYEQYF. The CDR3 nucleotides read TGTGCCTCCGCGGGGGGAAATCGACACAGCTCCTACGAGCAGTACTTC.

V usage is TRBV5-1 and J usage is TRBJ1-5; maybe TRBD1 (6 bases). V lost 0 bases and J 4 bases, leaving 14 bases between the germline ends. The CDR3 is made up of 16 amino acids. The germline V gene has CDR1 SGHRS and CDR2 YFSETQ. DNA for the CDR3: TGCGCCAGCAGCTTGGGCAGGGGTATCGGAAATCAGCCCCAGCATTTT. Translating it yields CASSLGRGIGNQPQHF.

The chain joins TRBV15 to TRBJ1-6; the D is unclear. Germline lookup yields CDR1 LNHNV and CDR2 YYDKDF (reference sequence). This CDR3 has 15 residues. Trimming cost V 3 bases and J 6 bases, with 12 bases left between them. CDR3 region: CATSSGQSVNSPLHF. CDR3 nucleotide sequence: TGTGCCACCAGCAGCGGGCAGAGTGTTAATTCACCCCTCCACTTT.

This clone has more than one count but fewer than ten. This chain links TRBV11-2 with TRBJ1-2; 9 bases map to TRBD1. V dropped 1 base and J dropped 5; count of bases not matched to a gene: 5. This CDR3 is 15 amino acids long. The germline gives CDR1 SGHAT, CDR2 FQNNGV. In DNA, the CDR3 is TGTGCCAGCAGCTTAGCCGGGACAGGGCGGTATGGCTACACCTTC. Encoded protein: CASSLAGTGRYGYTF.

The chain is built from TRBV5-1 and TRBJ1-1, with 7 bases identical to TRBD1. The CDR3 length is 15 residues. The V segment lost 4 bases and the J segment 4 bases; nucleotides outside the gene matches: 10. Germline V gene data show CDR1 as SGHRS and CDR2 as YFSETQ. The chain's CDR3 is CASSPIGGAGTEAFF. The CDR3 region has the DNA TGCGCCAGCAGCCCTATAGGGGGCGCGGGCACTGAAGCTTTCTTT.

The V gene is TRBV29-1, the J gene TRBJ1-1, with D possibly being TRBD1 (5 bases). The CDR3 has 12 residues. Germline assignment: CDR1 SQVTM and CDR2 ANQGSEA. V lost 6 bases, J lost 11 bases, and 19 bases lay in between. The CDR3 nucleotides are TGCAGCGTCCACCCACCACAGGTTTTGGCTTTCTTT. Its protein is CSVHPPQVLAFF.

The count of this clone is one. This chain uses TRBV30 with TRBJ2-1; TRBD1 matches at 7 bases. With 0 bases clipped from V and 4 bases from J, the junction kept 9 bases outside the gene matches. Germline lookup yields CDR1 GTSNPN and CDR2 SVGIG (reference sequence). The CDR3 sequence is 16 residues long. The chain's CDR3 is CAWSVIGKGAYNEQFF. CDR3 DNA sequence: TGTGCCTGGAGTGTAATCGGAAAGGGGGCATACAATGAGCAGTTCTTC.

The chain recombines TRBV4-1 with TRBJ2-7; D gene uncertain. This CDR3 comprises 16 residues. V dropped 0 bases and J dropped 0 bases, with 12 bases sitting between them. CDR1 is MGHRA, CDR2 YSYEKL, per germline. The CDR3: CASSQETAVSSYEQYF. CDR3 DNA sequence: TGCGCCAGCAGCCAAGAGACCGCCGTCAGCTCCTACGAGCAGTACTTC.

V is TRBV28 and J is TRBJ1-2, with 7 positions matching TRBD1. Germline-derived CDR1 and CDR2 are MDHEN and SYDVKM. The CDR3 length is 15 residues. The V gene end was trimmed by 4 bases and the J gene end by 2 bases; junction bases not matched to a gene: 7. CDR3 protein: CASSSKSTGNYGYTF. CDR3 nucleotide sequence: TGTGCCAGCAGTTCCAAGTCGACAGGGAACTATGGCTACACCTTC.

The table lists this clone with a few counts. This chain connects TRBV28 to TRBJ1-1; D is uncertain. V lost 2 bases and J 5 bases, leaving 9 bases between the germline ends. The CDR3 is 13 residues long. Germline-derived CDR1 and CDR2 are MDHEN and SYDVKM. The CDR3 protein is CASSLVGMTEAFF. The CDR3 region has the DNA TGTGCCAGCAGTTTAGTAGGGATGACTGAAGCTTTCTTT. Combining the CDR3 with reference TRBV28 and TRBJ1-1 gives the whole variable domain DVKVTQSSRYLVKRTGEKVFLECVQDMDHENMFWYRQDPGLGLRLIYFSYDVKMKEKGDIPEGYSVSREKKERFSLILESASTNQTSMYLCASSLVGMTEAFFGQGTRLTVV.